Following are 11 T cell receptor beta chains from one sample sequenced in a study of cytomegalovirus exposure and HLA in healthy donors. Data came from immunoSEQ multiplex PCR; TCRdb stores just in-frame clones and leaves some out. Among 150,000 to 250,000 clones, roughly 81% were seen once, and the ten largest hold roughly 1.2%. The sequencing input was PBMCs. The receptors were sampled from a woman in her twenties or thirties in good health and CMV-seronegative.

V and J are TRBV7-9 and TRBJ2-1, with 8 bases aligning to TRBD2. The CDR3 has 15 residues. V was pared by 3 bases and J by 8 bases, with 9 bases of the junction left unmatched. Per germline, CDR1 SEHNR and CDR2 FQNEAQ (reference sequence). CDR3 DNA sequence: TGTGCCAGCAGCTTGGCCAGCGGGAGTATTGATGAGCAGTTCTTC. This encodes CASSLASGSIDEQFF.

The CDR3 coding sequence is TGTGCCTGGAGTGCCCAAAGAGCCGAGCAGTACTTC. Translation gives CAWSAQRAEQYF. V gene TRBV30 combines with J gene TRBJ2-7; D is unresolved. CDR3 length: 12 residues. CDR1 is GTSNPN and CDR2 is SVGIG in the germline V gene (reference sequence). Trimming pared 1 base from V and 6 bases from J, leaving 10 bases between.

This chain joins TRBV11-2 and TRBJ2-7, with D perhaps TRBD2 (6 bases). Germline CDR1 reads SGHAT; CDR2 reads FQNNGV. Trimming left V 6 bases short and J 2 bases short, with 20 bases between. CDR3 size: 16 residues. Here the CDR3 DNA reads TGTGCCAGCAGTCTACTCGCGTTAGCGGATCCCTACGAGCAGTACTTC. Translation: CASSLLALADPYEQYF.

J is TRBJ2-7 and V is TRBV11-2; 9 positions agree with TRBD1. The germline V gene encodes CDR1 SGHAT and CDR2 FQNNGV. The CDR3 is 14 residues long. V shed 3 bases, J shed 2 bases, and the junction held 2 bases outside the gene matches. The CDR3 protein is CASSLGQGTYEQYF. The CDR3 DNA sequence: TGTGCCAGCAGCTTGGGACAGGGCACCTACGAGCAGTACTTC.

The V gene is TRBV29-1, the J gene TRBJ1-2; 12 bases map to TRBD1. With 6 bases clipped from V and 7 bases from J, the junction kept 9 bases outside the gene matches. The germline gives CDR1 SQVTM, CDR2 ANQGSEA. The CDR3 spans 14 residues. CDR3 amino acids: CSVGTGTGGLGYTF. In DNA form, the CDR3 reads TGCAGCGTAGGTACCGGGACAGGGGGCCTTGGCTACACCTTC.

The genes are TRBV6-6 and TRBJ2-7; tentatively, D is TRBD1 (6 bases). The germline V gene encodes CDR1 MNHNY and CDR2 SVGAGI (reference sequence). This CDR3 contains 14 residues. V gave up 7 bases and J gave up 5 bases, with 18 bases separating them. The CDR3 region has the DNA TGTGCCAGCACCCAGGGGACGGTGAACCACGAGCAGTACTTC. As protein: CASTQGTVNHEQYF.

The gene calls are TRBV28 and TRBJ1-3; D ambiguous. The germline gives CDR1 MDHEN, CDR2 SYDVKM. The CDR3 is 15 residues long. V was cut by 2 bases and J by 1 base, with 9 bases left in between. CDR3 bases: TGTGCCAGCAGTTTAGCTCCGGGATCTGGAAACACCATATATTTT. It specifies CASSLAPGSGNTIYF. Full variable domain (remainder filled in from reference TRBV28 and TRBJ1-3): DVKVTQSSRYLVKRTGEKVFLECVQDMDHENMFWYRQDPGLGLRLIYFSYDVKMKEKGDIPEGYSVSREKKERFSLILESASTNQTSMYLCASSLAPGSGNTIYFGEGSWLTVV.

J is TRBJ1-3 and V is TRBV5-6; unclear D gene. The CDR3 spans 13 residues. The V gene lost 4 bases and the J gene lost 4 bases, with 9 bases spanning the gap. Germline V CDR1 and CDR2: SGHDT, YYEEEE. CDR3 protein: CASSTRGGNTIYF. The DNA for the CDR3 is TGTGCCAGCAGCACCCGCGGCGGAAACACCATATATTTT.

The V call is TRBV6-1, the J call TRBJ1-2; 12 bases align to TRBD1. The CDR3 loop spans 16 amino acids. CDR1 is MNHNS, CDR2 SASEGT, per germline. V was pared by 1 base and J by 8 bases, with 8 bases of the junction left unmatched. The DNA of the CDR3 is TGTGCCAGCAGTGAAGGGATTGGGACAGGGGGCGGAGGCTACACCTTC. As protein: CASSEGIGTGGGGYTF.

This chain connects TRBV7-8 to TRBJ2-7; D possibly corresponds to TRBD2 (7 bases). The length of the CDR3 is 15 residues. Per the germline V gene, CDR1 is SGHVS and CDR2 is FQNEAQ. V was clipped by 5 bases and J by 2 bases, with 16 bases between them. The CDR3, as DNA: TGTGCCAGCAGCAGGTTGAGGGGGGGTCCCTACGAGCAGTACTTC. It codes for CASSRLRGGPYEQYF.

The rearrangement joins TRBV7-7 to TRBJ2-1; unclear D gene. The CDR3 runs to 15 residues. With 0 bases removed from V and 5 bases from J, the gap between germline ends came to 11 bases. Germline V lookup: CDR1 SSHAT, CDR2 FNYEAQ (reference sequence). The DNA for the CDR3 is TGTGCCAGCAGCTTAGCGCTTGGGCAGAACAATGAGCAGTTCTTC. It codes for CASSLALGQNNEQFF.